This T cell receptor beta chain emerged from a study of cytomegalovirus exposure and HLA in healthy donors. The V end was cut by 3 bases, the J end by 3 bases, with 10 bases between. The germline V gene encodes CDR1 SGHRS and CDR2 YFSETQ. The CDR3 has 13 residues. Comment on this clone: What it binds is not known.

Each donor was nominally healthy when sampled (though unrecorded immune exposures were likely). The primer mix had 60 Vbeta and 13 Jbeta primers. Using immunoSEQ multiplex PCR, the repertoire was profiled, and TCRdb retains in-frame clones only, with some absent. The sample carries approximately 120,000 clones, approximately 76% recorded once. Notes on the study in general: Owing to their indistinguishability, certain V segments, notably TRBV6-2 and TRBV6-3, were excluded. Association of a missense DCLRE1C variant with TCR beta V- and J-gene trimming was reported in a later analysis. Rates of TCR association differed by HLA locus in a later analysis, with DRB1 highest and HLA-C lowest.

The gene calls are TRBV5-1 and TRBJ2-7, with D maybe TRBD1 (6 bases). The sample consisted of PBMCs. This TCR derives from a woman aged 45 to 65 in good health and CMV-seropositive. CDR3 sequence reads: CASSSGRGYEQYF. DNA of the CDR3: TGCGCCAGCAGCTCGGGCAGGGGCTACGAGCAGTACTTC.